This T cell receptor beta chain was identified in a study of CD4+ T cells in melanoma. The CDR3 consists of 15 residues. Germline V gene lookup returns CDR1 MGHRA and CDR2 YSYEKL. The ends were cut back, 4 bases at V and 11 bases at J, with 23 bases in the middle. This clone is a singleton in its sample. As yet, its antigen is unknown. Profiled with immunoSEQ multiplex PCR; TCRdb holds only in-frame clones, not every one. Among some 15,000 clones, roughly 69% were seen once, and the ten largest hold about a sixth. General study results and limits: A reported correlation linked neoantigen-specific CD4+ T cells to CD8+, macrophage and B cell function. Diverse differentiation states were reported for melanoma neoantigen-specific CD4+ T cells.

Specimen: cells from a culture (not recorded whether cultured in vitro). The J gene is TRBJ1-1, the V gene TRBV4-1, with D possibly being TRBD1 (5 bases). The TCR originated in a human donor with melanoma. The chain's CDR3 is CASSPLGRGDGWAFF. CDR3 in DNA: TGCGCCAGCAGCCCCCTAGGTAGGGGCGACGGATGGGCTTTCTTT.